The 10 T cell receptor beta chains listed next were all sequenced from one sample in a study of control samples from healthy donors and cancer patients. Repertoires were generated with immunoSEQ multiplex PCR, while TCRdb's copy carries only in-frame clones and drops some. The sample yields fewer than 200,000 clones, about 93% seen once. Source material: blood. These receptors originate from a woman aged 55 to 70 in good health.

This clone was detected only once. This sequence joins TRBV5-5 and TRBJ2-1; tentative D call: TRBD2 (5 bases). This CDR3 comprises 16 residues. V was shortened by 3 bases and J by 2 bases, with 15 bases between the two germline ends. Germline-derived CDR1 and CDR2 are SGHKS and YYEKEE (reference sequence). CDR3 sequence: CASSSLGENAYNEQFF. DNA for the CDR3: TGTGCCAGCAGCTCCCTCGGGGAGAACGCCTACAATGAGCAGTTCTTC.

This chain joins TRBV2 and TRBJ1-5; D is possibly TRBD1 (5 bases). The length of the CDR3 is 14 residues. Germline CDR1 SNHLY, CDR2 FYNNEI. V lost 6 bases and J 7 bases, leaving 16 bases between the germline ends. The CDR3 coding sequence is TGTGCCAGCAGGGGGGACTTGTCAGGCCAGCCCCAGCATTTT. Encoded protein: CASRGDLSGQPQHF.

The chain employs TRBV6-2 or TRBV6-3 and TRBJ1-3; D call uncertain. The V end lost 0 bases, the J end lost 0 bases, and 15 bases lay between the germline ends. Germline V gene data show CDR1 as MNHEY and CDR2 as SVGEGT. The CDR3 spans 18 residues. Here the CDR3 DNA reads TGTGCCAGCAGTTACTCGTTACAGCTGATACACTCTGGAAACACCATATATTTT. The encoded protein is CASSYSLQLIHSGNTIYF.

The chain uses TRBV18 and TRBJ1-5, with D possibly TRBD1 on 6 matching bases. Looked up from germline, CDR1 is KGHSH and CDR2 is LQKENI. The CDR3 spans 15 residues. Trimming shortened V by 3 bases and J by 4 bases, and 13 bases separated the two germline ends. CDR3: CASSPQGGRNQPQHF. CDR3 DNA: TGTGCCAGCTCACCCCAAGGGGGGCGAAATCAGCCCCAGCATTTT.

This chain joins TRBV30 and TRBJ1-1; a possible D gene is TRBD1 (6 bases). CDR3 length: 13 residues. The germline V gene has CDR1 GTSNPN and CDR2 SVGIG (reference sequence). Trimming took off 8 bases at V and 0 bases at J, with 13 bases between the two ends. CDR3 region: CAASRGMNTEAFF. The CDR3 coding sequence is TGTGCCGCCTCCAGGGGTATGAACACTGAAGCTTTCTTT.

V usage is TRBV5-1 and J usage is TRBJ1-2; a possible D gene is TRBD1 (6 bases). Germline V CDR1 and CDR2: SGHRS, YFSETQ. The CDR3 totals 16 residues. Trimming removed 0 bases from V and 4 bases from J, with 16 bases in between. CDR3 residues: CASSLGAGEAGYGYTF. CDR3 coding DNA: TGCGCCAGCAGCTTGGGGGCAGGGGAAGCTGGCTATGGCTACACCTTC.

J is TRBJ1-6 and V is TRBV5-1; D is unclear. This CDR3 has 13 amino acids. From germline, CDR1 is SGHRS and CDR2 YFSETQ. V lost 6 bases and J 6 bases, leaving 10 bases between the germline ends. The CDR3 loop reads CASTLGFNSPLHF. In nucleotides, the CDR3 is TGCGCCAGCACACTTGGGTTTAATTCACCCCTCCACTTT.

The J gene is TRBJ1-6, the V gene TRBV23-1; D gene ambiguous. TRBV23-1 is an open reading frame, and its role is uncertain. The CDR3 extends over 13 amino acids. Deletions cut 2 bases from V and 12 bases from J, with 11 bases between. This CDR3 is CASSQSIRGPLHF. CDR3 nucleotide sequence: TGCGCCAGCAGTCAAAGTATTCGCGGACCCCTCCACTTT.

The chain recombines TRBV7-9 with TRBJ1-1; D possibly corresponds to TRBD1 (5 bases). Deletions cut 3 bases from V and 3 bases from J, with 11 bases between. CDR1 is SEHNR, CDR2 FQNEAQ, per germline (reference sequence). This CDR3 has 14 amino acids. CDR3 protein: CASSFRALDTEAFF. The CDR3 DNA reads TGTGCCAGCAGCTTCAGGGCTTTGGACACTGAAGCTTTCTTT.

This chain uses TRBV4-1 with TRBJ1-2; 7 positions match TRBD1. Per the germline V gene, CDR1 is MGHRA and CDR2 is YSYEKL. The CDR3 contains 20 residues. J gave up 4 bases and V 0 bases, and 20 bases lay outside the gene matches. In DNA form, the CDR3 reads TGCGCCAGCAGCCAAGAAGGAGGGGGCAGGGGAGGAACTGTCTTCTATGGCTACACCTTC. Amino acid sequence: CASSQEGGGRGGTVFYGYTF.